One T cell receptor beta chain is described in this entry. Only in-frame clones appear in the TCRdb table, and some are missing; sequencing was by immunoSEQ multiplex PCR. The table has some 230,000 clones, about four fifths seen once; the top ten hold 1.3%. CDR1 is SGHRS and CDR2 is YFSETQ in the germline V gene. The CDR3 sequence is 13 residues long. Trimming cost V 8 bases and J 0 bases, with 11 bases left between them. These data come from a study of blood T cell repertoires in COVID-19. Study summary: T cells, B-cell-depleted T cells, or PBMCs provided the cDNA or gDNA that served as material.

Cohorts were determined from participant-reported clinical history. The chain combines TRBV5-1 with TRBJ2-5; TRBD2 might be the D (5 bases). The receptor's source is a woman in her 40s with acute COVID-19. Material: PBMCs or T cells enriched from blood (not recorded which). The CDR3 region has the DNA TGCGCCAGTACGAGGGAGAACCAAGAGACCCAGTACTTC. Translation: CASTRENQETQYF.